This record looks at one T cell receptor beta chain sequence and its context. Its matching antigen is unknown. This entry belongs to a study of T cell responses to AZD1222 COVID-19 vaccine. Findings and limits, study-wide: The donor cohort was predominantly white British with a female majority, and clonal diversity may have been underestimated. In the spike-specific TCR repertoire, nearly half reportedly target unmutated variant regions. The study found vaccine-associated CD4 TCRs spanning spike, dominant at 160-218 and 743-854.

Sequenced by immunoSEQ multiplex PCR; TCRdb stores in-frame clones only, minus some. In the table there are around 130,000 clones, 80% to 90% of which are singletons. CDR3 length: 16 residues. The germline CDR1 and CDR2 sequences are SNHLY and FYNNEI. Between the trimmed V and J ends, which lost 8 bases and 2 bases, there was a span of 16 bases. The chain couples TRBV2 to TRBJ2-6; TRBD2 is a possible D gene (6 bases). Material: peripheral blood, obtained on day 0 of AZD1222 vaccination. The TCR comes from an adult in good health. The CDR3 sequence: CASVRESAAGANVLTF. The CDR3 DNA reads as TGTGCCAGCGTTCGGGAGTCAGCGGCTGGGGCCAACGTCCTGACTTTC.